A selection of T cell receptor beta chains follows, all from one sample in a study of blood T cell repertoires in COVID-19. Measured with immunoSEQ multiplex PCR; TCRdb has only the in-frame clones, and not every one. The data hold 130,000 or so clones, with 60% to 85% observed a single time. The sample taken for sequencing was peripheral blood. The receptors originated from a man at least 80 years old with acute or convalescent COVID-19. CDR3s include the opening cysteine and the closing phenylalanine or tryptophan. The D gene is left open where the match is weak. Expanded clones get a size class; other rows say once, few or many, or leave the size out.

size: .; D: .; J: TRBJ1-5; V: TRBV27; CDR3: CASSGSGGVQPQHF; DNA: TGTGCCAGCAGTGGGTCTGGGGGCGTTCAGCCCCAGCATTTT
size: .; D: .; J: TRBJ2-3; V: TRBV7-9; CDR3: CASSPQLTSSSTDTQYF; DNA: TGTGCCAGCAGCCCTCAACTGACTAGTTCTAGCACAGATACGCAGTATTTT
size: .; D: TRBD2; J: TRBJ2-2; V: TRBV5-4; CDR3: CASSPRGGALFGTGELFF; DNA: TGTGCCAGCAGCCCGCGGGGAGGGGCCCTTTTTGGAACCGGGGAGCTGTTTTTT
size: .; D: TRBD2; J: TRBJ2-7; V: TRBV4-3; CDR3: CASSQGLAGGRSSYEQYF; DNA: TGCGCCAGCAGCCAGGGCCTAGCGGGGGGCCGAAGCTCCTACGAGCAGTACTTC
size: .; D: TRBD1; J: TRBJ1-4; V: TRBV9; CDR3: CASSEGQRNEKLFF; DNA: TGTGCCAGCAGCGAGGGACAGAGGAATGAAAAACTGTTTTTT
size: .; D: TRBD1; J: TRBJ1-2; V: TRBV3-1/TRBV3-2; CDR3: CASSPMGQGAFNYGYTF; DNA: TGTGCCAGCAGCCCGATGGGACAGGGGGCCTTTAACTATGGCTACACCTTC
size: .; D: TRBD1; J: TRBJ1-5; V: TRBV10-3; CDR3: CAISGQGGNQPQHF; DNA: TGTGCCATCAGTGGACAGGGGGGCAATCAGCCCCAGCATTTT
size: .; D: TRBD1; J: TRBJ1-1; V: TRBV3-1/TRBV3-2; CDR3: CASSQQGASEAFF; DNA: TGTGCCAGCAGCCAACAGGGGGCTTCTGAAGCTTTCTTT
size: .; D: .; J: TRBJ1-2; V: TRBV27; CDR3: CASSFRGRRAGEGGGYTF; DNA: TGTGCCAGCAGTTTCCGAGGTCGTCGTGCAGGGGAGGGTGGGGGCTACACCTTC
size: .; D: .; J: TRBJ1-2; V: TRBV6-5; CDR3: CASSPTFNYGYTF; DNA: TGTGCCAGCAGTCCGACATTTAACTATGGCTACACCTTC
size: .; D: .; J: TRBJ2-1; V: TRBV6-5; CDR3: CASSYSRVNEQFF; DNA: TGTGCCAGCAGTTACTCGAGAGTTAATGAGCAGTTCTTC
size: .; D: TRBD1; J: TRBJ1-5; V: TRBV18; CDR3: CASSPGTGNQPQHF; DNA: TGTGCCAGCTCACCGGGGACAGGGAATCAGCCCCAGCATTTT
size: .; D: TRBD2; J: TRBJ2-1; V: TRBV5-1; CDR3: CASSLRLAGGDEQFF; DNA: TGCGCCAGCAGCTTAAGACTAGCGGGGGGAGATGAGCAGTTCTTC
size: .; D: TRBD1; J: TRBJ1-2; V: TRBV27; CDR3: CASSFLTGGVGGYTF; DNA: TGTGCCAGCAGTTTCCTTACAGGGGGCGTCGGTGGCTACACCTTC
size: .; D: .; J: TRBJ2-1; V: TRBV7-3; CDR3: CASSSRGNEQFF; DNA: TGTGCCAGCAGCTCCCGGGGGAATGAGCAGTTCTTC
size: .; D: TRBD2; J: TRBJ2-7; V: TRBV2; CDR3: CARGTSGAPEQYF; DNA: TGTGCCAGGGGGACTAGCGGGGCACCCGAGCAGTACTTC
size: .; D: .; J: TRBJ2-3; V: TRBV10-3; CDR3: CAISELAGWGTDTQYF; DNA: TGTGCCATCAGTGAATTGGCAGGATGGGGCACAGATACGCAGTATTTT
size: once; D: TRBD1; J: TRBJ1-2; V: TRBV11-2; CDR3: CASSTGGEGYGYTF; DNA: TGTGCCAGCAGTACAGGGGGCGAGGGCTATGGCTACACCTTC
size: .; D: .; J: TRBJ1-3; V: TRBV14; CDR3: CASSLLAGNTIYF; DNA: TGTGCCAGCAGCCTCTTGGCCGGAAACACCATATATTTT
size: .; D: .; J: TRBJ1-2; V: TRBV18; CDR3: CASSPYEESLGYTF; DNA: TGTGCCAGCTCACCATACGAAGAAAGCCTTGGCTACACCTTC
size: once; D: .; J: TRBJ2-6; V: TRBV6-1; CDR3: CASSEVGRGSGANVLTF; DNA: TGTGCCAGCAGTGAAGTGGGCAGGGGATCTGGGGCCAACGTCCTGACTTTC
size: .; D: .; J: TRBJ1-1; V: TRBV19; CDR3: CASSRGSSGTEAFF; DNA: TGTGCCAGTAGTCGTGGTTCATCCGGCACTGAAGCTTTCTTT
size: .; D: TRBD1; J: TRBJ1-6; V: TRBV19; CDR3: CASSNRDRRSPLHF; DNA: TGTGCCAGTAGTAACCGGGACAGGAGGTCACCCCTCCACTTT
size: .; D: TRBD2; J: TRBJ2-1; V: TRBV7-9; CDR3: CASLSGGGANEQFF; DNA: TGTGCCAGCCTAAGCGGCGGGGGGGCGAATGAGCAGTTCTTC
size: .; D: .; J: TRBJ2-3; V: TRBV27; CDR3: CASSLSGRNTDTQYF; DNA: TGTGCCAGCAGTTTATCGGGGAGAAACACAGATACGCAGTATTTT
size: .; D: .; J: TRBJ2-2; V: TRBV11-1; CDR3: CASGQSLNTGELFF; DNA: TGTGCCAGCGGACAGTCGTTAAACACCGGGGAGCTGTTTTTT
size: .; D: .; J: TRBJ2-5; V: TRBV9; CDR3: CASSAGERADQETQYF; DNA: TGTGCCAGCAGCGCTGGGGAGCGGGCAGACCAAGAGACCCAGTACTTC
size: .; D: TRBD1; J: TRBJ2-4; V: TRBV6-2/TRBV6-3; CDR3: CASSYAGQGVDIQYF; DNA: TGTGCCAGCAGTTACGCCGGACAGGGGGTTGACATTCAGTACTTC
size: .; D: .; J: TRBJ2-6; V: TRBV5-4; CDR3: CASPAGPISGANVLTF; DNA: TGTGCCAGCCCGGCAGGGCCCATCTCTGGGGCCAACGTCCTGACTTTC
size: .; D: .; J: TRBJ1-5; V: TRBV25-1; CDR3: CASSDTTGKPQHF; DNA: TGTGCCAGCAGTGACACCACAGGCAAGCCCCAGCATTTT
size: .; D: TRBD1; J: TRBJ1-1; V: TRBV5-1; CDR3: CASSGGTGGTEAFF; DNA: TGCGCCAGCAGCGGTGGGACAGGGGGCACTGAAGCTTTCTTT
size: .; D: .; J: TRBJ2-4; V: TRBV3-1/TRBV3-2; CDR3: CASSSIERGKAKNIQYF; DNA: TGTGCCAGCAGCTCCATAGAACGCGGAAAAGCCAAAAACATTCAGTACTTC
size: .; D: .; J: TRBJ2-2; V: TRBV3-1/TRBV3-2; CDR3: CASSPRWDITGELFF; DNA: TGTGCCAGCAGCCCCCGATGGGACATCACCGGGGAGCTGTTTTTT
size: once; D: TRBD1; J: TRBJ1-5; V: TRBV24-1; CDR3: CATSETGVYQPQHF; DNA: TGTGCCACCAGTGAAACAGGGGTGTATCAGCCCCAGCATTTT
size: .; D: TRBD2; J: TRBJ2-3; V: TRBV5-1; CDR3: CASSFGGTSTDTQYF; DNA: TGCGCCAGCAGCTTCGGGGGGACCAGCACAGATACGCAGTATTTT
size: .; D: TRBD2; J: TRBJ2-7; V: TRBV5-8; CDR3: CASSYYYYRSSGGSSYEQYF; DNA: TGTGCCAGCAGCTATTACTATTATAGGTCTAGCGGGGGTAGCTCCTACGAGCAGTACTTC
size: .; D: TRBD1; J: TRBJ2-5; V: TRBV5-4; CDR3: CASSLPGQGAGETQYF; DNA: TGTGCCAGCAGCTTACCGGGACAGGGGGCAGGGGAGACCCAGTACTTC
size: .; D: TRBD1; J: TRBJ1-6; V: TRBV2; CDR3: CASSLTGTGVDSPLHF; DNA: TGTGCCAGCAGCCTTACCGGGACAGGGGTTGATTCACCCCTCCACTTT
size: few; D: .; J: TRBJ2-3; V: TRBV7-3; CDR3: CASSLYSGKGADTQYF; DNA: TGTGCCAGCAGCTTATATTCGGGCAAAGGGGCAGATACGCAGTATTTT
size: once; D: .; J: TRBJ1-5; V: TRBV5-6; CDR3: CASSLYRVDQPQHF; DNA: TGTGCCAGCAGCTTGTACAGGGTTGATCAGCCCCAGCATTTT
size: .; D: .; J: TRBJ2-1; V: TRBV10-3; CDR3: CAISDHQGGGHLVF; DNA: TGTGCCATCAGTGACCACCAGGGCGGGGGCCATTTGGTCTTC
size: .; D: .; J: TRBJ2-3; V: TRBV12-3/TRBV12-4; CDR3: CASSPPGDTQYF; DNA: TGTGCCAGCAGCCCCCCAGGAGATACGCAGTATTTT
size: .; D: .; J: TRBJ1-5; V: TRBV19; CDR3: CASSIERGNQPQHF; DNA: TGTGCCAGTAGTATAGAGCGTGGCAATCAGCCCCAGCATTTT
size: few; D: TRBD1; J: TRBJ1-2; V: TRBV6-5; CDR3: CASSYRTDRPYGYTF; DNA: TGTGCCAGCAGTTACAGAACGGACAGGCCCTATGGCTACACCTTC
size: .; D: .; J: TRBJ1-3; V: TRBV7-2; CDR3: CASSLLLGNTIYF; DNA: TGTGCCAGCAGCTTGTTATTGGGAAACACCATATATTTT
size: .; D: TRBD1; J: TRBJ2-5; V: TRBV2; CDR3: CASRQGVSQETQYF; DNA: TGTGCCAGCAGACAGGGGGTTAGCCAAGAGACCCAGTACTTC
size: .; D: .; J: TRBJ1-2; V: TRBV29-1; CDR3: CSVFYSHFNYGYTF; DNA: TGCAGCGTTTTCTACAGTCACTTTAACTATGGCTACACCTTC
size: .; D: .; J: TRBJ2-2; V: TRBV12-3/TRBV12-4; CDR3: CASSDLATGELFF; DNA: TGTGCCAGCAGTGATCTAGCTACCGGGGAGCTGTTTTTT
size: once; D: .; J: TRBJ1-3; V: TRBV30; CDR3: CAWSSQGSSGNTIYF; DNA: TGTGCCTGGAGTAGCCAGGGGAGCTCTGGAAACACCATATATTTT
size: .; D: TRBD1; J: TRBJ2-5; V: TRBV19; CDR3: CASSSYRGPPQETQYF; DNA: TGTGCCAGTAGTTCCTACAGGGGGCCGCCCCAAGAGACCCAGTACTTC
size: .; D: TRBD1; J: TRBJ2-3; V: TRBV5-4; CDR3: CASSFDRGAGTDTQYF; DNA: TGTGCCAGCAGCTTTGACAGGGGGGCTGGCACAGATACGCAGTATTTT
size: .; D: .; J: TRBJ2-1; V: TRBV11-2; CDR3: CASSRRTDSSYNEQFF; DNA: TGTGCCAGCAGCCGACGGACAGATAGCTCCTACAATGAGCAGTTCTTC
size: .; D: TRBD1; J: TRBJ2-2; V: TRBV6-5; CDR3: CASSYQGTGGTGELFF; DNA: TGTGCCAGCAGCTACCAAGGGACAGGGGGGACCGGGGAGCTGTTTTTT
size: few; D: .; J: TRBJ1-3; V: TRBV4-3; CDR3: CASSQVLGAGNTIYF; DNA: TGCGCCAGCAGCCAAGTCTTAGGGGCTGGAAACACCATATATTTT
size: .; D: TRBD1; J: TRBJ1-2; V: TRBV11-2; CDR3: CASSAWDRGNYGYTF; DNA: TGTGCCAGCAGCGCCTGGGACAGGGGTAACTATGGCTACACCTTC
size: .; D: .; J: TRBJ2-2; V: TRBV12-3/TRBV12-4; CDR3: CATRDRGGELFF; DNA: TGTGCCACCCGGGATCGAGGGGGGGAGCTGTTTTTT
size: many; D: .; J: TRBJ2-1; V: TRBV4-3; CDR3: CASSQDGSGRFNEQFF; DNA: TGCGCCAGCAGCCAAGATGGGAGTGGGAGGTTTAATGAGCAGTTCTTC
size: .; D: .; J: TRBJ1-2; V: TRBV6-6; CDR3: CASSRTTNSAANYGYTF; DNA: TGTGCCAGCAGTCGGACGACTAACAGTGCCGCTAACTATGGCTACACCTTC
size: once; D: TRBD1; J: TRBJ1-4; V: TRBV5-4; CDR3: CASSYDRASNEKLFF; DNA: TGTGCCAGCAGCTATGACAGGGCCTCTAATGAAAAACTGTTTTTT
size: .; D: .; J: TRBJ2-1; V: TRBV5-1; CDR3: CASSRIGAYNEQFF; DNA: TGCGCCAGCAGCCGCATCGGGGCCTACAATGAGCAGTTCTTC